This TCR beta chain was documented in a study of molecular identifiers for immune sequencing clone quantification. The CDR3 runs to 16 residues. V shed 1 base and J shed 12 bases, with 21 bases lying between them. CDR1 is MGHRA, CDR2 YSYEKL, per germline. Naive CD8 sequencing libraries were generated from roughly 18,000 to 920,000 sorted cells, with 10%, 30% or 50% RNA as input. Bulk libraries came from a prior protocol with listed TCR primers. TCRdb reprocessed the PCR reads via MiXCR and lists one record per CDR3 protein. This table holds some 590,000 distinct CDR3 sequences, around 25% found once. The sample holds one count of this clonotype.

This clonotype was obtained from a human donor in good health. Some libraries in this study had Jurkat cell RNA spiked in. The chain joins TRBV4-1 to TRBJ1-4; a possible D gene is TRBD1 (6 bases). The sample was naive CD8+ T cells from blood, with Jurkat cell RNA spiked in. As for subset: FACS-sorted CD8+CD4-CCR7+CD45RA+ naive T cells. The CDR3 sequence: CASSQVFSGAWEELFF. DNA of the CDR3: TGCGCCAGCAGCCAAGTATTCTCAGGGGCCTGGGAAGAACTGTTTTTT.